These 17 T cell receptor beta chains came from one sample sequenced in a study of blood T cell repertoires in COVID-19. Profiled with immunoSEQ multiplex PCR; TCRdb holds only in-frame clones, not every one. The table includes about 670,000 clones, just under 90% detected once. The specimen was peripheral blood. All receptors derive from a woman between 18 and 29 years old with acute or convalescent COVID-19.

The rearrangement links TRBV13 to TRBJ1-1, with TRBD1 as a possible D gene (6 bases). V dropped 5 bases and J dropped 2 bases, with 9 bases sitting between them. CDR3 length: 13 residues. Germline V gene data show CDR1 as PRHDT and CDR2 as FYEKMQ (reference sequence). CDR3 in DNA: TGTGCCAGCAGCCAACAGGGTAACACTGAAGCTTTCTTT. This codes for CASSQQGNTEAFF. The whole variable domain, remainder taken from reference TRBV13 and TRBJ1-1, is AAGVIQSPRHLIKEKRETATLKCYPIPRHDTVYWYQQGPGQDPQFLISFYEKMQSDKGSIPDRFSAQQFSDYHSELNMSSLELGDSALYFCASSQQGNTEAFFGQGTRLTVV.

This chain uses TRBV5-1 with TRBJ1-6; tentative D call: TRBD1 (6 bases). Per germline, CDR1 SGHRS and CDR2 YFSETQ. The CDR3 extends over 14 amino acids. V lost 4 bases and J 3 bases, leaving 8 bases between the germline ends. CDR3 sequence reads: CASSQDSYNSPLHF. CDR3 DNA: TGCGCCAGCAGCCAGGACAGCTATAATTCACCCCTCCACTTT.

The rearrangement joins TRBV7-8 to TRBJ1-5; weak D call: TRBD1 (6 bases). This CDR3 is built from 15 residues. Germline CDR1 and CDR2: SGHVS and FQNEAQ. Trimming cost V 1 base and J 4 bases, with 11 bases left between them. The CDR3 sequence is CASSLEGTPNQPQHF. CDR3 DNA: TGTGCCAGCAGCTTAGAGGGGACACCTAATCAGCCCCAGCATTTT.

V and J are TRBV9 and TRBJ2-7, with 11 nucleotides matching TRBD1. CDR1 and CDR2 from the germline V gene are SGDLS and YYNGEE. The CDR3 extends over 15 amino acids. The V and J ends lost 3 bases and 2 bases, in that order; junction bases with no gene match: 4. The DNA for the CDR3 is TGTGCCAGCAGCGAGGGGGGACAGGGGGCCTACGAGCAGTACTTC. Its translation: CASSEGGQGAYEQYF.

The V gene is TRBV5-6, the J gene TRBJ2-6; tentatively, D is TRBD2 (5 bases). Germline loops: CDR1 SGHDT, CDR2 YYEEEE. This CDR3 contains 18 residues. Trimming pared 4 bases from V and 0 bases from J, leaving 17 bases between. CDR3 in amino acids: CASSPGLGTSSGANVLTF. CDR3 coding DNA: TGTGCCAGCAGCCCAGGACTTGGTACTAGCTCTGGGGCCAACGTCCTGACTTTC.

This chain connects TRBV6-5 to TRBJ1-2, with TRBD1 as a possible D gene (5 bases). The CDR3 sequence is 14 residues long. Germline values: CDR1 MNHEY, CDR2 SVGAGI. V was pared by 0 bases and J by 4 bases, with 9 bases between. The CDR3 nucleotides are TGTGCCAGCAGTTACTCCCAGGGCGCCTATGGCTACACCTTC. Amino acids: CASSYSQGAYGYTF.

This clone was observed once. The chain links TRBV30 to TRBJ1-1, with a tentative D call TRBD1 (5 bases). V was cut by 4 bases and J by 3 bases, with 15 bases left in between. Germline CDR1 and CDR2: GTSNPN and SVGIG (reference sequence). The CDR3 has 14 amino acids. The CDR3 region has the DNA TGTGCCTGGACCGTTGGGGGGGGGTACACTGAAGCTTTCTTT. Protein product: CAWTVGGGYTEAFF.

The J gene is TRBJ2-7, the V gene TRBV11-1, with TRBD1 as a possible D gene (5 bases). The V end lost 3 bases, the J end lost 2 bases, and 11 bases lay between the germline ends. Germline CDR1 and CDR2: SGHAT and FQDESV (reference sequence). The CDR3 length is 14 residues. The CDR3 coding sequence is TGTGCCAGCAGCTTTGACAGACGAACCTACGAGCAGTACTTC. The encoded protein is CASSFDRRTYEQYF. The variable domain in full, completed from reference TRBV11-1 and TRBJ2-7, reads EAEVAQSPRYKITEKSQAVAFWCDPISGHATLYWYRQILGQGPELLVQFQDESVVDDSQLPKDRFSAERLKGVDSTLKIQPAELGDSAMYLCASSFDRRTYEQYFGPGTRLTVT.

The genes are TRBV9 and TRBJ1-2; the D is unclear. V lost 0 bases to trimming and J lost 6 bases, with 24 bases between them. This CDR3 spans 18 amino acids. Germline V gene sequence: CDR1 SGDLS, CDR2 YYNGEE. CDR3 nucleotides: TGTGCCAGCAGCGTAGATAGCCTTTGGTCCAGAAGAGGCAATGGCTACACCTTC. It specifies CASSVDSLWSRRGNGYTF.

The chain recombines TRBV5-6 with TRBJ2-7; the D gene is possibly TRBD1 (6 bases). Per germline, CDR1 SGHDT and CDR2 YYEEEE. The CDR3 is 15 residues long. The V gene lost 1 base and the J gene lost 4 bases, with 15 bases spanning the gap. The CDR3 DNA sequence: TGTGCCAGCAGCTTGATGGAAACAGGGAGATACGAGCAGTACTTC. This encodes CASSLMETGRYEQYF.

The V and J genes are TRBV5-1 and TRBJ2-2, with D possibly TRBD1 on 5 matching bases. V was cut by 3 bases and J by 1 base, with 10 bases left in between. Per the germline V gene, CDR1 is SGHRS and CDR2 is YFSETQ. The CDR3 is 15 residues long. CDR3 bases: TGCGCCAGCAGCTCAGGAGACAGGAACACCGGGGAGCTGTTTTTT. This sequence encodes CASSSGDRNTGELFF. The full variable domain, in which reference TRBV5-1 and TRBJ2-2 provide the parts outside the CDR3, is KAGVTQTPRYLIKTRGQQVTLSCSPISGHRSVSWYQQTPGQGLQFLFEYFSETQRNKGNFPGRFSGRQFSNSRSEMNVSTLELGDSALYLCASSSGDRNTGELFFGEGSRLTVL.

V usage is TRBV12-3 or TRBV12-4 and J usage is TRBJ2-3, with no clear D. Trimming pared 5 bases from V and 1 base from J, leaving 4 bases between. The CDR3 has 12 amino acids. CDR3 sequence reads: CASSPGTDTQYF. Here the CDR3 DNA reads TGTGCCAGCAGTCCAGGCACAGATACGCAGTATTTT.

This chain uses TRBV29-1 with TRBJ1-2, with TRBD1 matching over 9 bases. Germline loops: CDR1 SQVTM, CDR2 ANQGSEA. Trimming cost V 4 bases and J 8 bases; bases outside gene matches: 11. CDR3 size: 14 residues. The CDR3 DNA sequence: TGCAGCGTTGGTAGACAGGGGGGGGTTGGAGGCTACACCTTC. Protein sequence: CSVGRQGGVGGYTF. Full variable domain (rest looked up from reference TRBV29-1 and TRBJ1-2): SAVISQKPSRDICQRGTSLTIQCQVDSQVTMMFWYRQQPGQSLTLIATANQGSEATYESGFVIDKFPISRPNLTFSTLTVSNMSPEDSSIYLCSVGRQGGVGGYTFGSGTRLTVV.

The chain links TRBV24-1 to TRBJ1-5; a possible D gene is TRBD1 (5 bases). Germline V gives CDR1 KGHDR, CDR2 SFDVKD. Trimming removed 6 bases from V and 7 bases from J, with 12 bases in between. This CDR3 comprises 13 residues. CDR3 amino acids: CATSLGARQPQHF. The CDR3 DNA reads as TGTGCCACCAGTCTAGGGGCAAGGCAGCCCCAGCATTTT.

CDR3 sequence: CASMGASSGDQPQHF. In nucleotides, the CDR3 is TGTGCCAGCATGGGAGCCAGCTCCGGGGATCAGCCCCAGCATTTT. This chain connects TRBV21-1 to TRBJ1-5. TRBV21-1 is a pseudogene. This CDR3 is 15 amino acids long.

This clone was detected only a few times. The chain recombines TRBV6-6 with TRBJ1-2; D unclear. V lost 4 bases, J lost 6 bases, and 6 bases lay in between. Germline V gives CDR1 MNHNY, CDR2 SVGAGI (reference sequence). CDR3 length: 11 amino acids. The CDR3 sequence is CASSSFDGYTF. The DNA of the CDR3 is TGTGCCAGCAGTTCCTTTGATGGCTACACCTTC.

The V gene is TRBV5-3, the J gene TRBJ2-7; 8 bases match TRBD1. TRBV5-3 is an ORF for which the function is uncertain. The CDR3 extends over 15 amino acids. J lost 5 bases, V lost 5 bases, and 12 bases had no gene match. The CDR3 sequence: CARRFVGQGGHEQYF. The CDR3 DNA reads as TGTGCCAGAAGGTTCGTAGGACAGGGTGGCCACGAGCAGTACTTC.